These 14 T cell receptor beta chains came from one sample sequenced in a study of T-cell memory formation after mild COVID-19. TCRdb recomputed calls from the 5' RACE reads with MiXCR, one row per CDR3 protein. Among 300,000 to 400,000 distinct CDR3 sequences listed, 28% were seen once. The specimen sequenced was PBMCs or a T cell subset sorted from them (not recorded which). These receptors originate from an adult woman who had mild COVID-19 (a few samples of this study predate the infection). Cell type and time point are not known.

This clonotype came up a few times. V and J are TRBV6-2 or TRBV6-3 and TRBJ2-7; TRBD1 matches at 9 bases. The CDR3 covers 14 residues. V lost 2 bases, J lost 5 bases, and 4 bases stayed unmatched. Germline CDR1 MNHEY, CDR2 SVGEGT. The CDR3 sequence: CASSYTGGGHEQYF. Written as DNA, the CDR3 is TGTGCCAGCAGTTACACAGGGGGCGGCCACGAGCAGTACTTC.

As DNA, the CDR3 is TGTGCCAGCAGTTTCTACTCCTATAGCACAGATACGCAGTATTTT. Its protein product is CASSFYSYSTDTQYF. The chain is built from TRBV12-3 or TRBV12-4 and TRBJ2-3; D gene uncertain. CDR3 size: 15 residues. Trimming cost V 3 bases and J 0 bases, with 10 bases left between them.

The J gene is TRBJ1-2, the V gene TRBV6-4; D might be TRBD1 (5 bases). Germline V CDR1 and CDR2: MRHNA, SNTAGT. CDR3 size: 13 residues. V was pared by 3 bases and J by 5 bases, with 10 bases between. CDR3 DNA sequence: TGTGCCAGCAGTGAATGGCAGGGATATGGCTACACCTTC. Translation: CASSEWQGYGYTF.

This clonotype was seen only a few times. CDR3 nucleotide sequence: TGTGCCAGCAGCTTGTTGGGGGCAAGGGGTGAAAAACTGTTTTTT. Protein product: CASSLLGARGEKLFF. The chain couples TRBV7-8 to TRBJ1-4, with D maybe TRBD1 (6 bases). The CDR3 is made up of 15 amino acids. V lost 3 bases to trimming and J lost 7 bases, with 15 bases between them. Germline loops: CDR1 SGHVS, CDR2 FQNEAQ.

This clonotype was seen just once. J is TRBJ2-3 and V is TRBV6-2 or TRBV6-3; TRBD2 might be the D (5 bases). Trimming stripped 4 bases from V and 4 bases from J, with 18 bases between. The CDR3 extends over 16 amino acids. Germline CDR1 reads MNHEY; CDR2 reads SVGEGT. The CDR3 is CASSSPSGRVADTQYF. The CDR3 coding sequence is TGTGCCAGCAGTTCGCCCAGCGGAAGGGTCGCAGATACGCAGTATTTT.

V gene TRBV25-1 combines with J gene TRBJ1-1; no clear D. V lost 3 bases to trimming and J lost 10 bases, with 30 bases between them. This CDR3 is 18 amino acids long. The germline CDR1 and CDR2 sequences are MGHDK and SYGVNS. The CDR3 loop is CASSDRRSESLRVFRAFF. As DNA, the CDR3 is TGTGCCAGCAGTGATCGTAGGAGTGAATCGTTACGGGTTTTTAGAGCTTTCTTT.

This clonotype has just a few counts. The J gene is TRBJ2-6, the V gene TRBV29-1; a weak D match, TRBD1 (5 bases). In germline, CDR1 is SQVTM, CDR2 ANQGSEA. V was clipped by 7 bases and J by 1 base, with 17 bases between them. The CDR3 contains 16 residues. The CDR3 DNA reads as TGCAGCGCTACAGGCTCCCAAGAATCTGGGGCCAACGTCCTGACTTTC. Translation: CSATGSQESGANVLTF.

The CDR3 region is CASSQDRLAGVYNEQFF. CDR3 DNA sequence: TGTGCCAGCAGCCAAGACCGACTAGCGGGAGTTTACAATGAGCAGTTCTTC. The chain joins TRBV14 to TRBJ2-1, with TRBD2 matching over 12 bases. V was pared by 0 bases and J by 4 bases, with 4 bases of the junction left unmatched. The CDR3 contains 17 residues. Germline V gene data show CDR1 as SGHDN and CDR2 as FVKESK.

The chain links TRBV13 to TRBJ2-7; D uncertain. Trimming stripped 4 bases from V and 1 base from J, with 11 bases between. The germline CDR1 and CDR2 sequences are PRHDT and FYEKMQ (reference sequence). The CDR3 runs 14 residues. CDR3 DNA: TGTGCCAGCAGCTCGCCCTCCCTATCCTACGAGCAGTACTTC. Its protein product is CASSSPSLSYEQYF.

J is TRBJ1-1 and V is TRBV18, with 11 bases lining up with TRBD1. Looked up from germline, CDR1 is KGHSH and CDR2 is LQKENI. This CDR3 comprises 16 residues. J lost 7 bases, V lost 5 bases, and 12 bases had no gene match. The CDR3 DNA follows: TGTGCCAGCTCAGGAGGACAGGGGGCTCTCATGGGTGAAGCTTTCTTT. It yields the protein CASSGGQGALMGEAFF.

The rearrangement links TRBV4-3 to TRBJ2-5, with D perhaps TRBD1 (6 bases). This CDR3 contains 16 residues. Germline CDR1 is LGHNA and CDR2 is YSLEER. V lost 4 bases to trimming and J lost 1 base, with 16 bases between them. The DNA for the CDR3 is TGCGCCAGCAGCCTTAACCCGGGACACTCCCAAGAGACCCAGTACTTC. Its protein is CASSLNPGHSQETQYF.

This chain joins TRBV7-9 and TRBJ2-1, with D possibly being TRBD2 (6 bases). The CDR3 totals 15 residues. The V gene's germline CDR1 is SEHNR and CDR2 FQNEAQ (reference sequence). V was shortened by 0 bases and J by 8 bases, with 14 bases between the two germline ends. In DNA, the CDR3 is TGTGCCAGCAGCTTAGCGCTCGGGAGTGGCGATGAGCAGTTCTTC. Encoded protein: CASSLALGSGDEQFF. Full variable domain (outside the CDR3, taken from reference TRBV7-9 and TRBJ2-1): DTGVSQNPRHKITKRGQNVTFRCDPISEHNRLYWYRQTLGQGPEFLTYFQNEAQLEKSRLLSDRFSAERPKGSFSTLEIQRTEQGDSAMYLCASSLALGSGDEQFFGPGTRLTVL.

In this sample, this clonotype turned up a few times. The rearrangement joins TRBV10-2 to TRBJ2-7; 11 nucleotides agree with TRBD1. Germline assignment: CDR1 WSHSY and CDR2 SAAADI. The CDR3 totals 17 residues. Germline trimming cut 4 bases from V and 4 bases from J; bases unmatched to any gene: 12. The CDR3 bases are TGCGCCAGCAGTGGCAAGTCGGTAGGGACAGGGGGTTACGAGCAGTACTTC. Translation gives CASSGKSVGTGGYEQYF.

The chain carries TRBV5-6 and TRBJ2-7; tentative D call: TRBD1 (5 bases). Between the trimmed V and J ends, which lost 4 bases and 0 bases, there was a span of 8 bases. The CDR3 is made up of 13 amino acids. Germline-derived CDR1 and CDR2 are SGHDT and YYEEEE. In DNA form, the CDR3 reads TGTGCCAGCAGCGAAGGGGCCTCCTACGAGCAGTACTTC. Translated: CASSEGASYEQYF.